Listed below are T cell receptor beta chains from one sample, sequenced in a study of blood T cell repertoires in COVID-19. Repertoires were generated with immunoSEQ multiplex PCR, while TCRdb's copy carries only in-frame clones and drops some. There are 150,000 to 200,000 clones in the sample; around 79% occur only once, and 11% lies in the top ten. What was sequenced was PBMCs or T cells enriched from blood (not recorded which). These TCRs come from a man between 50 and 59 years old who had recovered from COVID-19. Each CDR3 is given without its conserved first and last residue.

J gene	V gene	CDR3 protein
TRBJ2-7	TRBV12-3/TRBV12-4	ASSLRTGYEQY
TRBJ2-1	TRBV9	ASSERGTSGNEQF
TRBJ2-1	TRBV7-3	ASSQGWPNNEQF
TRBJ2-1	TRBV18	ASLGLAGAGEQF
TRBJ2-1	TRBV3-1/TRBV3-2	ASSLTGQGIGVEQF
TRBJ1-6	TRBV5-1	ASSLGQVTSPLH
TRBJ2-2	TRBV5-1	ASSLALGLGELF
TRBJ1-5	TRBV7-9	ASSFSGTGGTVQPQH
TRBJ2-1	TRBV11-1	ASSISGSYNEQF
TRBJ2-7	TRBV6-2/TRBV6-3	ASSYGLPGEQY
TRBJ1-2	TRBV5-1	ASSPTLGTGDFYT
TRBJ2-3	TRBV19	ATRTSGADTQY
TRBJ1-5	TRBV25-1	ASSDRGSLGSPQH
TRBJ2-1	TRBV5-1	ASRAGQGAVASAGL
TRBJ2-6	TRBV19	ASTFTGTAVSGANVLT
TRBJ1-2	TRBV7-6	ASSRIPGTDLLTYT
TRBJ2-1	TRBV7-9	ASSLQGSRDVEQF